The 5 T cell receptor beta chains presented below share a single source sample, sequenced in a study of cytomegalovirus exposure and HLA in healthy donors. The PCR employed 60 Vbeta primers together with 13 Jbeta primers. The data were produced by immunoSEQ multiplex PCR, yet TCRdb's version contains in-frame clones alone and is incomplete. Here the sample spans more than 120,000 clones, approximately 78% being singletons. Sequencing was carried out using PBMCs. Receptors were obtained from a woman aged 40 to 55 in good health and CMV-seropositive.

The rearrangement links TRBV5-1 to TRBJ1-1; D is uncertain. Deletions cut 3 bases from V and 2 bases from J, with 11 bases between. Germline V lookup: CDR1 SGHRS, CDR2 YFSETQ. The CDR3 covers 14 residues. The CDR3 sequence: CASSSSQTNTEAFF. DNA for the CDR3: TGCGCCAGCAGCTCTTCACAGACAAACACTGAAGCTTTCTTT.

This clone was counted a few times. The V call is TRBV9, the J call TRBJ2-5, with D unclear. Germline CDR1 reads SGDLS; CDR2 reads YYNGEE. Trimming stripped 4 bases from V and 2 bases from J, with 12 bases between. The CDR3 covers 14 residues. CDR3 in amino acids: CASSPDTYQETQYF. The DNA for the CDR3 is TGTGCCAGCAGCCCAGACACCTATCAAGAGACCCAGTACTTC.

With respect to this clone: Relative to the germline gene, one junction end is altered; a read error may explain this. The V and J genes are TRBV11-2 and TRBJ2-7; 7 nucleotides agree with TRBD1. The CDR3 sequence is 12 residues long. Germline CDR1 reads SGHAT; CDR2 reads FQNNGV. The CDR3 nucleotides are TGTGCCGGCAGCGAACAGGGGTACGAGCAGTACTTC. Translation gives CAGSEQGYEQYF.

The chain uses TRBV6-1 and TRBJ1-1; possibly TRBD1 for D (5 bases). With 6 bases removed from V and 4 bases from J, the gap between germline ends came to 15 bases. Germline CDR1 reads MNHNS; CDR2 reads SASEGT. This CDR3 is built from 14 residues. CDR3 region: CASRKPTALTEAFF. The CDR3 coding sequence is TGTGCCAGCAGGAAACCGACAGCTCTCACTGAAGCTTTCTTT.

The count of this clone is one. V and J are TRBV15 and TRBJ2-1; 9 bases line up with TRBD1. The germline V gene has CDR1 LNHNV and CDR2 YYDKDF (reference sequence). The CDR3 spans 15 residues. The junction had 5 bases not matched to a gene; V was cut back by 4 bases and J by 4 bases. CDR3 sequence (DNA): TGTGCCACCAGCAAGGGACAGGGCCCTTACAATGAGCAGTTCTTC. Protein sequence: CATSKGQGPYNEQFF.